This TCR beta chain was sequenced in a study of regulatory T cells in long-lasting Graves disease. The authors built TCR beta libraries using iRepertoire HTBI primers and Arm-PCR of CDR3 regions. MiXCR, run by TCRdb on the multiplex PCR reads, gives a single entry per CDR3 protein. This repertoire shows about 430,000 distinct CDR3 sequences, approximately 15% found once; its top ten account for approximately 7.8%. V was shortened by 5 bases and J by 6 bases, with 17 bases between the two germline ends. The CDR3 extends over 15 amino acids. CDR1 is SNHLY, CDR2 FYNNEI, per germline. Stated time point: newly diagnosed GD, antithyroid drugs for less than 3 months. The TCR library was prepared using RNA isolated from PBMCs. This clonotype occurred many times. In addition, the sample was reused for a study of T cells in Graves' hyperthyroidism and ophthalmopathy. That paper adds: Newly diagnosed patients aged 18 to 65 had hyperthyroidism of under 2 months' duration.

The chain uses TRBV2 and TRBJ2-4, with D perhaps TRBD2 (5 bases). This clonotype was sampled from a woman aged 40-49 years with Graves disease. Sequences were derived from peripheral blood mononuclear cells (PBMCs), sampled at new diagnosis, from a patient treated with antithyroid drugs. CDR3 DNA sequence: TGTGCCAGCAGTCAGCCCGGGGAGTTGGGAAACATTCAGTACTTC. This codes for CASSQPGELGNIQYF.